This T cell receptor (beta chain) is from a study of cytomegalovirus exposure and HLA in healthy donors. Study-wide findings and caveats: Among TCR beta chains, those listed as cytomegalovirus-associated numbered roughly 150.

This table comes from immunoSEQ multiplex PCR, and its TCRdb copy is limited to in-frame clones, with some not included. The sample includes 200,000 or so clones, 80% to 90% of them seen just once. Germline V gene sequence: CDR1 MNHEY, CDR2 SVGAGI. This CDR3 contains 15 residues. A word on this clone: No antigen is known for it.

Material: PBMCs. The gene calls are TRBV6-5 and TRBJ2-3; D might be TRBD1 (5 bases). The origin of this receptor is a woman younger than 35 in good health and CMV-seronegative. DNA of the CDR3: TGTGCTTCAAAGTTTCAGGGCCGGAGCACAGATACGCAGTATTTT. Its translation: CASKFQGRSTDTQYF.